The 18 T cell receptor beta chains listed next were all sequenced from one sample in a study of cytomegalovirus exposure and HLA in healthy donors. Only in-frame clones appear in the TCRdb table, and some are missing; sequencing was by immunoSEQ multiplex PCR. Here the sample spans under 150,000 clones, about 87% being singletons. The sample was PBMCs. All receptors come from a man aged 18 to 29 in good health and CMV-seropositive.

The chain recombines TRBV7-7 with TRBJ2-1; possible D gene TRBD2, 6 bases. Trimming shortened V by 3 bases and J by 2 bases, and 8 bases separated the two germline ends. The CDR3 spans 14 residues. Per the germline V gene, CDR1 is SSHAT and CDR2 is FNYEAQ (reference sequence). DNA of the CDR3: TGTGCCAGCAGCTTGGAGGGTACCTACAATGAGCAGTTCTTC. Encoded protein: CASSLEGTYNEQFF.

The V gene is TRBV27, the J gene TRBJ2-7; tentative D call: TRBD1 (5 bases). Deletions cut 0 bases from V and 6 bases from J, with 9 bases between. The CDR3 runs to 13 residues. Germline V lookup: CDR1 MNHEY, CDR2 SMNVEV (reference sequence). The CDR3: CASSLSKGSEQYF. For the CDR3, the DNA is TGTGCCAGCAGTTTATCGAAGGGGTCCGAGCAGTACTTC.

The rearrangement links TRBV18 to TRBJ1-1; 8 bases agree with TRBD1. The CDR3 covers 13 residues. From germline, CDR1 is KGHSH and CDR2 LQKENI. The ends lost 8 bases at V and 4 bases at J; junction bases unmatched: 6. CDR3 DNA: TGTGCCAGCGGAGGACAGGGAGGCACTGAAGCTTTCTTT. Translation gives CASGGQGGTEAFF.

The chain employs TRBV29-1 and TRBJ2-7; 10 bases are a match to TRBD2. The V segment lost 5 bases and the J segment 6 bases; nucleotides outside the gene matches: 7. CDR3 size: 13 residues. Germline CDR1 SQVTM, CDR2 ANQGSEA. CDR3 sequence (DNA): TGCAGCGTTACTAGCGGGGCGGGCCTCGAGCAGTACTTC. It encodes CSVTSGAGLEQYF.

This clone was counted once. The gene calls are TRBV7-3 and TRBJ2-5, with D possibly matching TRBD1 (5 bases). V lost 5 bases, J lost 0 bases, and 10 bases lay in between. Germline V gives CDR1 SGHTA, CDR2 FQGTGA. The CDR3 has 14 amino acids. CDR3 bases: TGTGCCAGCAGCCCCCAGGGTAACCAAGAGACCCAGTACTTC. Translation gives CASSPQGNQETQYF. Full variable domain (missing parts from reference TRBV7-3 and TRBJ2-5): GAGVSQTPSNKVTEKGKYVELRCDPISGHTALYWYRQSLGQGPEFLIYFQGTGAADDSGLPNDRFFAVRPEGSVSTLKIQRTERGDSAVYLCASSPQGNQETQYFGPGTRLLVL.

The V and J genes are TRBV6-1 and TRBJ2-3, with TRBD1 matching 9 bases. Germline V gives CDR1 MNHNS, CDR2 SASEGT. This CDR3 has 14 residues. The ends lost 4 bases at V and 1 base at J; junction bases unmatched: 0. This chain's CDR3 is CASSGQGGTDTQYF. The CDR3 DNA reads as TGTGCCAGCAGTGGACAGGGGGGCACAGATACGCAGTATTTT.

The chain couples TRBV11-3 to TRBJ2-1; 12 bases agree with TRBD2. The CDR3 has 14 residues. The V gene's germline CDR1 is SGHNT and CDR2 YENEEA. The trim removed 2 bases at V and 8 bases at J, leaving 1 base unmatched. DNA of the CDR3: TGTGCCAGCAGCTTACTAGCGGGAGGGGATGAGCAGTTCTTC. Translated, it gives CASSLLAGGDEQFF.

The chain uses TRBV18 and TRBJ2-7; D possibly corresponds to TRBD1 (6 bases). The CDR3 runs 17 residues. V dropped 2 bases and J dropped 2 bases, with 19 bases sitting between them. The germline V gene has CDR1 KGHSH and CDR2 LQKENI. The CDR3, as DNA: TGTGCCAGCTCACCATATCGTCAGGGACACGGTGCCTACGAGCAGTACTTC. Amino acids: CASSPYRQGHGAYEQYF.

This clone was seen only once. The rearrangement joins TRBV4-1 to TRBJ2-3; 8 positions match TRBD1. V lost 4 bases, J lost 6 bases, and 12 bases stayed unmatched. The CDR3 has 16 amino acids. Germline CDR1 MGHRA, CDR2 YSYEKL. CDR3 in amino acids: CASSRRPGQAFDTQYF. CDR3 coding DNA: TGCGCCAGCAGCCGCCGACCGGGACAGGCTTTCGATACGCAGTATTTT.

This chain links TRBV27 with TRBJ1-2; D is ambiguous. Germline V gives CDR1 MNHEY, CDR2 SMNVEV (reference sequence). V lost 5 bases and J 7 bases, leaving 20 bases between the germline ends. The CDR3 is 15 amino acids. The CDR3 DNA is TGTGCCAGCAGTCCTTACCAGACGCCAGAGGGTGGCTACACCTTC. Its protein product is CASSPYQTPEGGYTF.

The count of this clone is one. The chain joins TRBV5-1 to TRBJ1-2; a weak D match, TRBD1 (6 bases). Germline V gene sequence: CDR1 SGHRS, CDR2 YFSETQ. The CDR3 length is 14 residues. With 3 bases removed from V and 4 bases from J, the gap between germline ends came to 13 bases. The CDR3 loop reads CASSSDRSGYGYTF. The CDR3 coding sequence is TGCGCCAGCAGCTCAGACAGGTCGGGCTATGGCTACACCTTC.

This CDR3 is CASSRGGSGQGARGYTF. In DNA form, the CDR3 reads TGTGCCAGTAGTAGAGGCGGGTCGGGACAGGGGGCCCGTGGCTACACCTTC. The chain uses TRBV19 and TRBJ1-2; TRBD1 matches at 12 bases. The CDR3 spans 17 residues. V lost 4 bases, J lost 7 bases, and 13 bases stayed unmatched. The germline gives CDR1 LNHDA, CDR2 SQIVND (reference sequence).

V and J are TRBV6-1 and TRBJ2-3; D gene uncertain. Germline CDR1 MNHNS, CDR2 SASEGT. CDR3 length: 16 residues. V lost 2 bases and J lost 5, with 17 bases in between. As DNA, the CDR3 is TGTGCCAGCAGTGAACGCGGCAGCGCATCAAGAGATACGCAGTATTTT. It is translated as CASSERGSASRDTQYF.

The rearrangement links TRBV27 to TRBJ1-5, with 10 nucleotides matching TRBD1. CDR1 is MNHEY and CDR2 is SMNVEV in the germline V gene (reference sequence). The CDR3 runs 15 residues. J lost 5 bases, V lost 5 bases, and 6 bases had no gene match. The CDR3 is CASSLDRGLDQPQHF. In nucleotides, the CDR3 is TGTGCCAGCAGTCTCGACAGGGGGCTCGATCAGCCCCAGCATTTT.

This clone was seen only once. CDR3 in amino acids: CASSRTSYNQPQHF. The CDR3 DNA is TGTGCCAGCAGTAGGACAAGTTACAATCAGCCCCAGCATTTT. V gene TRBV27 combines with J gene TRBJ1-5, with D perhaps matching TRBD1 (5 bases). The germline CDR1 and CDR2 sequences are MNHEY and SMNVEV (reference sequence). The V end was cut by 5 bases, the J end by 3 bases, with 11 bases between. This CDR3 has 14 residues.

The chain recombines TRBV5-5 with TRBJ1-2; the D gene is possibly TRBD1 (5 bases). The germline gives CDR1 SGHKS, CDR2 YYEKEE (reference sequence). V was shortened by 1 base and J by 5 bases, with 18 bases between the two germline ends. The CDR3 length is 16 residues. CDR3 sequence: CASSLSDSPGRYGYTF. The CDR3, as DNA: TGTGCCAGCAGCTTGTCAGACAGCCCGGGTCGGTATGGCTACACCTTC.

The V gene is TRBV6-1, the J gene TRBJ1-2, with 9 nucleotides matching TRBD1. CDR1 and CDR2 from the germline V gene are MNHNS and SASEGT. V gave up 5 bases and J gave up 2 bases; unmatched junction bases: 6. The CDR3 totals 15 residues. Written as DNA, the CDR3 is TGTGCCAGCAGTCTTGGGACAGGGAGGAACTATGGCTACACCTTC. Protein: CASSLGTGRNYGYTF.

The chain employs TRBV6-5 and TRBJ2-7; 7 bases align to TRBD1. The CDR3 is 14 amino acids. CDR1 is MNHEY and CDR2 is SVGAGI in the germline V gene. With 6 bases clipped from V and 7 bases from J, the junction kept 12 bases outside the gene matches. CDR3 nucleotides: TGTGCCAGCAGCAAGACAGGGCCCCGGAGTGAGCAGTACTTC. Amino acids: CASSKTGPRSEQYF.